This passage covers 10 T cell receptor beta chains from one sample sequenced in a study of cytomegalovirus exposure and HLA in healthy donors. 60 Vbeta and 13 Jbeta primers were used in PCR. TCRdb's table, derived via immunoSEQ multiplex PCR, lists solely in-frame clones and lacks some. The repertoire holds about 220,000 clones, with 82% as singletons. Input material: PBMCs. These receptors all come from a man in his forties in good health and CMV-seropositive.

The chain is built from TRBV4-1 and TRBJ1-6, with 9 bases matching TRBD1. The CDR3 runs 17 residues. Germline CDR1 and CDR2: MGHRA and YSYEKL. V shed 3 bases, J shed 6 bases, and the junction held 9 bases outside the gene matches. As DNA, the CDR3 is TGCGCCAGCAGCCAGACTAACAGGGGGCCCACTAATTCACCCCTCCACTTT. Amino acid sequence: CASSQTNRGPTNSPLHF.

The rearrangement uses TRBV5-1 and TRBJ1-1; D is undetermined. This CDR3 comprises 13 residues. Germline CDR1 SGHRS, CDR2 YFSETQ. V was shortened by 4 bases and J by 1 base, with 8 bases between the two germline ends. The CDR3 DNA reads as TGCGCCAGCAGCAGCACAGAGAACACTGAAGCTTTCTTT. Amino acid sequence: CASSSTENTEAFF.

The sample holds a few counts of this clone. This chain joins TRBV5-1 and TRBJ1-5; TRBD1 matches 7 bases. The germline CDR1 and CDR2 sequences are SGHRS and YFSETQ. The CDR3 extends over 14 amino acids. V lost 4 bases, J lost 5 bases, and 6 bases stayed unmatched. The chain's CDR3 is CASSPGTEDQPQHF. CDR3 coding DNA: TGCGCCAGCAGCCCGGGGACAGAGGATCAGCCCCAGCATTTT.

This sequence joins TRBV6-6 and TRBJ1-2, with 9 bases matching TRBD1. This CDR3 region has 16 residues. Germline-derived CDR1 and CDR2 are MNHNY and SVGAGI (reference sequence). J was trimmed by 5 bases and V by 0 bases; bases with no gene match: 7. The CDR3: CASSYSRQGEGYGYTF. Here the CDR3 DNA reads TGTGCCAGCAGTTACTCCAGACAGGGGGAGGGGTATGGCTACACCTTC.

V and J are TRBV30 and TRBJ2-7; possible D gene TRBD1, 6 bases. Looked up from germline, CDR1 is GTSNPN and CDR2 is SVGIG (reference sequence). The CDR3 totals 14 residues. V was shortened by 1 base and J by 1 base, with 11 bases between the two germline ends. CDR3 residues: CAWSGEQGSYEQYF. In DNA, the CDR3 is TGTGCCTGGAGTGGGGAACAGGGTTCCTACGAGCAGTACTTC.

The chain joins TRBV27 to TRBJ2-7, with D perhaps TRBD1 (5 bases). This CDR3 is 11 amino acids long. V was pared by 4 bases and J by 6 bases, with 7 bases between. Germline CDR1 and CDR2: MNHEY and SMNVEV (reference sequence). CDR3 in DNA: TGTGCCAGCAGTTCGGACATCGAGCAGTACTTC. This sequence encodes CASSSDIEQYF.

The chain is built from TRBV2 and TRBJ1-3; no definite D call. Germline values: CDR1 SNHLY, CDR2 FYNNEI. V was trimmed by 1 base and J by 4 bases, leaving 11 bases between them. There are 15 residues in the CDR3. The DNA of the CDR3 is TGTGCCAGCAGTGAAGGGGCACTCTTGGGAAACACCATATATTTT. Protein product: CASSEGALLGNTIYF.

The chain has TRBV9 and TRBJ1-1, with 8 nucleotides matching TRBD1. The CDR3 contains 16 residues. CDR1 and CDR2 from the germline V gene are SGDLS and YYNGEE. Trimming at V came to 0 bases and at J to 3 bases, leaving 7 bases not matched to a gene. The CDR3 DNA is TGTGCCAGCAGCGTAGGTCAGGGGGCCTACGACACTGAAGCTTTCTTT. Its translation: CASSVGQGAYDTEAFF.

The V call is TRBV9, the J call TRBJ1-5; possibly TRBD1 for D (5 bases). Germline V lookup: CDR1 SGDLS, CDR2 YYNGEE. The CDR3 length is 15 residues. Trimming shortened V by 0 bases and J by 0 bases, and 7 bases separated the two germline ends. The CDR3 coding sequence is TGTGCCAGCAGCGTAGGGGGCGATAGCAATCAGCCCCAGCATTTT. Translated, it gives CASSVGGDSNQPQHF.

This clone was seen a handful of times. CDR3 sequence: CASSSTLTGAGGQPQHF. The DNA for the CDR3 is TGTGCCAGCAGTTCCACTCTAACAGGGGCGGGCGGTCAGCCCCAGCATTTT. The J gene is TRBJ1-5, the V gene TRBV27, with 7 positions matching TRBD1. CDR3 size: 17 residues. V lost 4 bases to trimming and J lost 6 bases; unmatched junction nucleotides: 15. Germline assignment: CDR1 MNHEY and CDR2 SMNVEV (reference sequence).